This T cell receptor (beta chain) was captured in a study of blood T cell repertoires in COVID-19. Trimming took 1 base from V and 8 from J; bases not matched to a gene: 11. CDR1 MGHRA and CDR2 YSYEKL come from the germline V gene. CDR3 size: 16 residues. Method: immunoSEQ multiplex PCR; TCRdb's copy keeps in-frame clones and lacks some. Among approximately 260,000 clones, 84% were seen once, and the ten largest hold 8.6%. The chain carries TRBV4-1 and TRBJ2-4; 7 bases are a match to TRBD2. The sequence came from a human donor in a cohort sampled during active COVID-19. Sequencing input: peripheral blood. The CDR3 here is CASSQVQRDRADIQYF. CDR3 coding DNA: TGCGCCAGCAGCCAAGTCCAGCGGGATCGGGCGGACATTCAGTACTTC.